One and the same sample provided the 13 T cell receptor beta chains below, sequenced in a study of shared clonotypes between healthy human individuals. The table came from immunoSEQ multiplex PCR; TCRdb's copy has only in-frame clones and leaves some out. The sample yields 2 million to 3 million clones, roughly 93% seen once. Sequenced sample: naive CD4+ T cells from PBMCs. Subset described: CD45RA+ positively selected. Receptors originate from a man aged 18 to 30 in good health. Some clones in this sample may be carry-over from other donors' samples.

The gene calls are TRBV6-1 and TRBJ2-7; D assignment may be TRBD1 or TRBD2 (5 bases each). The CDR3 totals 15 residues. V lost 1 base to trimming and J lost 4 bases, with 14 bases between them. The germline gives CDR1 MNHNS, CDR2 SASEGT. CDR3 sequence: CASSEGGTHVYEQYF. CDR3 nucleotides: TGTGCCAGCAGTGAAGGGGGGACCCACGTTTACGAGCAGTACTTC.

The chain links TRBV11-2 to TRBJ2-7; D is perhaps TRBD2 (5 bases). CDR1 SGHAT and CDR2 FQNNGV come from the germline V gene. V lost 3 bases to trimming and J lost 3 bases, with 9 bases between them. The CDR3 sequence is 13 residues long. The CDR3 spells CASSFRRHYEQYF. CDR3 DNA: TGTGCCAGCAGCTTCCGGAGGCACTACGAGCAGTACTTC.

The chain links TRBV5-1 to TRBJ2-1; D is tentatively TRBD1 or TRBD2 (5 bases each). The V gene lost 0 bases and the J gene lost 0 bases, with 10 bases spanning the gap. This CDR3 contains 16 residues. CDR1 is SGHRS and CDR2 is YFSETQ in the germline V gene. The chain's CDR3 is CASSLGGASSYNEQFF. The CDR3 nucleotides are TGCGCCAGCAGCTTGGGAGGGGCTAGCTCCTACAATGAGCAGTTCTTC.

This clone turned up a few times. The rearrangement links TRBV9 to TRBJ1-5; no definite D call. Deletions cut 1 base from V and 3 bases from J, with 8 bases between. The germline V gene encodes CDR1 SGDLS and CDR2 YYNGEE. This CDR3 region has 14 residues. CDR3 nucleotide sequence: TGTGCCAGCAGCGTACTGGGCCTCAATCAGCCCCAGCATTTT. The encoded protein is CASSVLGLNQPQHF.

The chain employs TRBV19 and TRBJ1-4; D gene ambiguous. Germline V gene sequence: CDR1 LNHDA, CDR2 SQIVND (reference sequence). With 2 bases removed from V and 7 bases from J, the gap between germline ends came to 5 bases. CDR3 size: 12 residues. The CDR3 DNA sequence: TGTGCCAGTAGTATATCAGCTGAAAAACTGTTTTTT. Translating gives CASSISAEKLFF.

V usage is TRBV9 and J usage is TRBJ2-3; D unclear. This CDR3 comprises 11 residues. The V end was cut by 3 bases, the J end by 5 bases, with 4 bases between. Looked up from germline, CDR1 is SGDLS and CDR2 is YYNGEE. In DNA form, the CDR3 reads TGTGCCAGCAGCGAAAAAGATACGCAGTATTTT. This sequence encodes CASSEKDTQYF. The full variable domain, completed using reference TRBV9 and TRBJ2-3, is DSGVTQTPKHLITATGQRVTLRCSPRSGDLSVYWYQQSLDQGLQFLIQYYNGEERAKGNILERFSAQQFPDLHSELNLSSLELGDSALYFCASSEKDTQYFGPGTRLTVL.

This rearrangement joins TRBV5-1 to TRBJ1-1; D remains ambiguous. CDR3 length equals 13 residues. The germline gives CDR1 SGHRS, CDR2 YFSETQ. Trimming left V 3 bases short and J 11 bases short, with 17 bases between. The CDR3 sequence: CASSWESGFRAFF. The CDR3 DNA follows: TGCGCCAGCAGCTGGGAATCGGGGTTCCGGGCTTTCTTT.

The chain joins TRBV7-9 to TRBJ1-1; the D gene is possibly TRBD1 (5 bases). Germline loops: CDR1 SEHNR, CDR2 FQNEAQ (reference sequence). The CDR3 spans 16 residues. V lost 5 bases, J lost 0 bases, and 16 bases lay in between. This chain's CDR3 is CASSDGGFGMNTEAFF. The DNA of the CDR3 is TGTGCCAGCAGCGATGGGGGGTTTGGGATGAACACTGAAGCTTTCTTT.

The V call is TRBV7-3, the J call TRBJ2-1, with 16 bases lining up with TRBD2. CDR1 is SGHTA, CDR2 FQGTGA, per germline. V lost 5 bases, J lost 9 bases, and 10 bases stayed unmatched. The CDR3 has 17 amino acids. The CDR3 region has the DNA TGTGCCAGCAGCCCCGGGACTAGCGGGAGGGCCTATCCTGAGCAGTTCTTC. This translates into CASSPGTSGRAYPEQFF.

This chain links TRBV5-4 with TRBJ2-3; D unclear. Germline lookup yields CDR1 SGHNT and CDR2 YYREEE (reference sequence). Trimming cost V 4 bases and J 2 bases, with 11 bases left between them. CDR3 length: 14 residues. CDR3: CASSPTPYTDTQYF. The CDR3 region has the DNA TGTGCCAGCAGCCCGACTCCGTACACAGATACGCAGTATTTT.

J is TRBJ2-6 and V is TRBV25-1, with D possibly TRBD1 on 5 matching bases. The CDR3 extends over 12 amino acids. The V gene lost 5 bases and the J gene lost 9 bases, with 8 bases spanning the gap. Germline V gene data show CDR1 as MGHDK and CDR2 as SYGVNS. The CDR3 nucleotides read TGTGCCAGCAGTCATGACAGCAACGTCCTGACTTTC. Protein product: CASSHDSNVLTF.

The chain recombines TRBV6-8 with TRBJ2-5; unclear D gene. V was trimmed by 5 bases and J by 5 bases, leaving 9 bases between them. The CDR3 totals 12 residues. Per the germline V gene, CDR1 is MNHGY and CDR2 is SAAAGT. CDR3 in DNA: TGTGCCAGCAGTGGGTGTTTTGAGACCCAGTACTTC. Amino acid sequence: CASSGCFETQYF.

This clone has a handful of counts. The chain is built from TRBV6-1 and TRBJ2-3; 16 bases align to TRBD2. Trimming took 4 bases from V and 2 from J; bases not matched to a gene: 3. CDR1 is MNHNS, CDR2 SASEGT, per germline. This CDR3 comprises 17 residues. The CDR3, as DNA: TGTGCCAGCAGTGGGGGACTAGCGGGAGGGAACACAGATACGCAGTATTTT. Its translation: CASSGGLAGGNTDTQYF.